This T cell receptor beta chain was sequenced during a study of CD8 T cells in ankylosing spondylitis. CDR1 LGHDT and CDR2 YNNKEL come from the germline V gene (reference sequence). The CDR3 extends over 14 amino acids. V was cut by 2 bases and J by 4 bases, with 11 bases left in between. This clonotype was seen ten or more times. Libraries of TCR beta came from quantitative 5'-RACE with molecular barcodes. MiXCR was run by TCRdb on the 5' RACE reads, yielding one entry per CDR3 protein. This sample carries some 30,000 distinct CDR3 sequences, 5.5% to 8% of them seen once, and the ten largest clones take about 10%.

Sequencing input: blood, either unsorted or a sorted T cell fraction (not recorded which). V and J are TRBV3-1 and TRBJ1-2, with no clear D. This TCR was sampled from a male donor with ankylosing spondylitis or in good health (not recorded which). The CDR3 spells CASSQTNRGYGYTF. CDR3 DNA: TGTGCCAGCAGCCAAACCAACAGAGGCTATGGCTACACCTTC.